This is a list of T cell receptor beta chains from one sample in a study of T cell changes during pregnancy in multiple sclerosis. Assay used: immunoSEQ multiplex PCR; TCRdb lists only in-frame clones, some missing. The sample includes 100,000 to 140,000 clones, 92% seen only once; the top ten take 0.78%. This sample comprised peripheral blood, obtained in the third trimester of pregnancy. Source of these receptors: a female donor in good health, enrolled as a control in a pregnancy study. CDR3s include the opening cysteine and the closing phenylalanine or tryptophan. The order of the fields is V gene, clone size, J gene, D gene, CDR3 protein, CDR3 DNA. D genes are given only for firm matches. Expanded clones get a size class; other rows say once, few or many, or leave the size out.

v_gene: TRBV7-6
abundance: .
j_gene: TRBJ2-6
d_gene: .
CDR3aa: CASSRPPRVGFSGANVLTF
CDR3nt: TGTGCCAGCAGCCGCCCGCCCAGGGTTGGGTTCTCTGGGGCCAACGTCCTGACTTTC

v_gene: TRBV30
abundance: .
j_gene: TRBJ1-2
d_gene: .
CDR3aa: CAWNSGAWDGYTF
CDR3nt: TGTGCCTGGAATTCAGGGGCGTGGGATGGCTACACCTTC

v_gene: TRBV27
abundance: .
j_gene: TRBJ1-6
d_gene: TRBD1
CDR3aa: CASSLEGAFNNSPLHF
CDR3nt: TGTGCCAGCAGTTTAGAGGGGGCCTTTAATAATTCACCCCTCCACTTT

v_gene: TRBV5-5
abundance: .
j_gene: TRBJ1-1
d_gene: .
CDR3aa: CASSADRKGTEAFF
CDR3nt: TGTGCCAGCAGCGCAGACAGGAAGGGGACTGAAGCTTTCTTT

v_gene: TRBV5-1
abundance: .
j_gene: TRBJ1-1
d_gene: .
CDR3aa: CASSFGSTEAFF
CDR3nt: TGCGCCAGCAGCTTTGGGAGCACTGAAGCTTTCTTT

v_gene: TRBV4-3
abundance: .
j_gene: TRBJ1-6
d_gene: TRBD1
CDR3aa: CASSQETGTGGSPLHF
CDR3nt: TGCGCCAGCAGCCAAGAGACCGGGACAGGGGGTTCACCCCTCCACTTT

v_gene: TRBV7-3
abundance: once
j_gene: TRBJ1-1
d_gene: TRBD1
CDR3aa: CASSSTRGSTTEAFF
CDR3nt: TGTGCCAGCAGCTCAACCAGGGGGTCGACCACTGAAGCTTTCTTT

v_gene: TRBV29-1
abundance: .
j_gene: TRBJ1-1
d_gene: .
CDR3aa: CSVTRDTHTEAFF
CDR3nt: TGCAGCGTTACCCGGGACACGCACACTGAAGCTTTCTTT

v_gene: TRBV7-2
abundance: .
j_gene: TRBJ2-1
d_gene: TRBD1
CDR3aa: CASRKGGSSSYNEQFF
CDR3nt: TGTGCCAGCAGAAAAGGGGGCAGTAGCTCCTACAATGAGCAGTTCTTC

v_gene: TRBV6-5
abundance: .
j_gene: TRBJ1-3
d_gene: .
CDR3aa: CASSYSPAGSGNTIYF
CDR3nt: TGTGCCAGCAGTTACTCGCCGGCGGGCTCTGGAAACACCATATATTTT

v_gene: TRBV7-2
abundance: .
j_gene: TRBJ1-3
d_gene: TRBD1
CDR3aa: CASSQGGSSGNTIYF
CDR3nt: TGTGCCAGCAGTCAGGGGGGCTCCTCTGGAAACACCATATATTTT